The 29 T cell receptor beta chains listed next were all sequenced from one sample in a study of beta chain features in type 1 diabetes. General study results and limits: Among patients with Type 1 diabetes, TCRB CDR3s were moderately but significantly shorter in every one of the four CD4+ subsets.

Their specific antigens are unknown. As every portion of the isolated RNA was reverse transcribed, the sequencing read expressed TCRB transcripts. Method: immunoSEQ multiplex PCR; TCRdb's copy keeps in-frame clones and lacks some. The table shows around 690,000 clones, with around 12% occurring only once. Sequencing was performed on naive CD4+ T cells from blood. These receptors originate from a man aged 25-45 years with type 1 diabetes.

The chain couples TRBV5-1 to TRBJ2-3, with 9 bases matching TRBD2. CDR3 length: 15 amino acids. Germline V gene data show CDR1 as SGHRS and CDR2 as YFSETQ. Losses at the gene ends were 0 bases for V and 10 bases for J; bases not matched to a gene: 9. The CDR3 region is CASSLVGTSPQAQYF. The DNA of the CDR3 is TGCGCCAGCAGCTTGGTGGGGACTAGCCCCCAGGCGCAGTATTTT.

This clone has just a few counts. The V call is TRBV23-1, the J call TRBJ1-5, with unresolved D. TRBV23-1 is known as an ORF, though its function is uncertain. With 4 bases removed from V and 7 bases from J, the gap between germline ends came to 5 bases. This CDR3 spans 11 amino acids. The CDR3 DNA sequence: TGCGCCAGCAGTCTTGAGCAGCCCCAGCATTTT. Translation: CASSLEQPQHF.

Only a few counts were recorded for this clone. The rearrangement links TRBV11-2 to TRBJ2-1; D is perhaps TRBD2 (6 bases). Germline-derived CDR1 and CDR2 are SGHAT and FQNNGV. The V end was cut by 0 bases, the J end by 5 bases, with 14 bases between. The CDR3 length is 16 residues. The CDR3, as DNA: TGTGCCAGCAGCTTAGATAGGGCCGGGAGTGACAATGAGCAGTTCTTC. It encodes CASSLDRAGSDNEQFF.

Only a few counts were recorded for this clone. The genes are TRBV14 and TRBJ2-7; D unclear. Germline CDR1 SGHDN, CDR2 FVKESK. The CDR3 covers 12 residues. V lost 0 bases to trimming and J lost 7 bases, with 7 bases between them. The CDR3 DNA is TGTGCCAGCAGCCAAGAGGGGTTGGAGCAGTACTTC. This gives the protein CASSQEGLEQYF. Complete variable domain (other parts from reference TRBV14 and TRBJ2-7): EAGVTQFPSHSVIEKGQTVTLRCDPISGHDNLYWYRRVMGKEIKFLLHFVKESKQDESGMPNNRFLAERTGGTYSTLKVQPAELEDSGVYFCASSQEGLEQYFGPGTRLTVT.

For this clone: The same CDR3 can be traced to other DNA sequences in this sample. This chain joins TRBV4-2 and TRBJ1-5; D uncertain. CDR3 length equals 16 residues. Germline CDR1 and CDR2: LGHNA and YNFKEQ. V was trimmed by 0 bases and J by 0 bases, leaving 9 bases between them. CDR3 in amino acids: CASSQEVTYSNQPQHF. In nucleotides, the CDR3 is TGTGCCAGCAGCCAAGAGGTCACCTATAGCAATCAGCCCCAGCATTTT.

V is TRBV11-2 and J is TRBJ1-4, with TRBD1 matching 8 bases. V trimming: 11 bases; J trimming: 4 bases; junction bases outside the gene matches: 3. CDR1 and CDR2 (germline): SGHAT, FQNNGV. The CDR3 loop spans 12 amino acids. The CDR3 is CALGQGNEKLFF. In DNA form, the CDR3 reads TGTGCCCTCGGACAGGGTAATGAAAAACTGTTTTTT.

The rearrangement uses TRBV12-5 and TRBJ1-2; D is uncertain. V gave up 1 base and J gave up 4 bases, with 4 bases separating them. In germline, CDR1 is LGHNT, CDR2 FRNRAP. The CDR3 has 12 residues. CDR3 nucleotide sequence: TGTGCTAGTGGTTTGGGCCCCTATGGCTACACCTTC. This sequence encodes CASGLGPYGYTF.

The chain uses TRBV19 and TRBJ2-7, with 7 bases identical to TRBD1. Germline trimming cut 5 bases from V and 2 bases from J; bases unmatched to any gene: 12. The CDR3 has 16 residues. Germline CDR1 is LNHDA and CDR2 is SQIVND (reference sequence). For the CDR3, the DNA is TGTGCCAGTAGTTCCTCCCGGGACAGTTCTACCTACGAGCAGTACTTC. It translates to CASSSSRDSSTYEQYF.

CDR3 nucleotides: TGTGCCAGCAGCATCAGACTAGCGGGGGACTCGAATACGCAGTATTTT. Amino acids: CASSIRLAGDSNTQYF. The chain is built from TRBV9 and TRBJ2-3; 12 bases are a match to TRBD2. The CDR3 is 16 amino acids. Trimming cost V 4 bases and J 7 bases; bases outside gene matches: 10. The germline V gene has CDR1 SGDLS and CDR2 YYNGEE.

V usage is TRBV5-1 and J usage is TRBJ2-1, with 9 bases matching TRBD2. Germline V gene data show CDR1 as SGHRS and CDR2 as YFSETQ. The CDR3 consists of 14 residues. V shed 6 bases and J 10 bases; nucleotides not matched to a gene: 11. CDR3 DNA sequence: TGCGCCAGCACCCGACAGCGGGGGGATGGAGAGCAGTTCTTC. Protein product: CASTRQRGDGEQFF.

This clone was seen a few times. The chain carries TRBV7-6 and TRBJ2-5; tentatively, D is TRBD2 (6 bases). Germline loops: CDR1 SGHVS, CDR2 FNYEAQ. The ends were cut back, 6 bases at V and 3 bases at J, with 8 bases in the middle. The CDR3 contains 12 residues. CDR3 residues: CASRTREETQYF. The CDR3 DNA reads as TGTGCCAGCAGGACTAGGGAAGAGACCCAGTACTTC. The complete variable domain, with remaining parts taken from reference TRBV7-6 and TRBJ2-5, reads GAGVSQSPRYKVTKRGQDVALRCDPISGHVSLYWYRQALGQGPEFLTYFNYEAQQDKSGLPNDRFSAERPEGSISTLTIQRTEQRDSAMYRCASRTREETQYFGPGTRLLVL.

V is TRBV14 and J is TRBJ1-6; D may be TRBD1 (5 bases). Germline V gives CDR1 SGHDN, CDR2 FVKESK. The CDR3 consists of 15 residues. V lost 4 bases and J lost 9, with 16 bases in between. Here the CDR3 reads CASSLRWGYGSPLHF. CDR3 nucleotides: TGTGCCAGCAGCCTCCGCTGGGGCTATGGTTCACCCCTCCACTTT.

This clone appeared a few times. J is TRBJ2-2 and V is TRBV5-1; D call uncertain. Trimming removed 6 bases at V and 1 base at J, with 10 bases between. The CDR3 covers 14 residues. Germline loops: CDR1 SGHRS, CDR2 YFSETQ. The CDR3 coding sequence is TGCGCCAGCAAGAGGACGGAGAACACCGGGGAGCTGTTTTTT. Residues: CASKRTENTGELFF.

The genes are TRBV6-5 and TRBJ2-7; TRBD1 aligns across 10 bases. Unmatched junction bases numbered 6, after V lost 6 bases and J lost 7 bases. This CDR3 is built from 13 residues. Germline values: CDR1 MNHEY, CDR2 SVGAGI. CDR3 sequence reads: CASRRTGGREQYF. CDR3 sequence (DNA): TGTGCCAGCAGAAGGACAGGGGGTAGGGAGCAGTACTTC.

This clone turned up a few times. The junction shows a germline mismatch at one end, possibly a read error. This rearrangement joins TRBV2 to TRBJ1-1; no definite D call. CDR3 length: 13 amino acids. Germline V gene sequence: CDR1 SNHLY, CDR2 FYNNEI. CDR3 bases: TGTGCCAGCAGTGAGGGGATGAAGACTGAAGCTTTCTTT. This translates into CASSEGMKTEAFF. Combining the CDR3 with reference TRBV2 and TRBJ1-1 gives the whole variable domain EPEVTQTPSHQVTQMGQEVILRCVPISNHLYFYWYRQILGQKVEFLVSFYNNEISEKSEIFDDQFSVERPDGSNFTLKIRSTKLEDSAMYFCASSEGMKTEAFFGQGTRLTVV.

A few counts support this clone. The genes are TRBV9 and TRBJ1-2; 8 bases are shared with TRBD1. The germline V gene has CDR1 SGDLS and CDR2 YYNGEE. After removal of 4 bases from V and 4 bases from J, the junction contained 9 bases not matched to a gene. The CDR3 length is 15 residues. The DNA for the CDR3 is TGTGCCAGCAGCCCAACCCCGGGACAGGCCTATGGCTACACCTTC. Translating it yields CASSPTPGQAYGYTF.

The rearrangement joins TRBV7-9 to TRBJ1-6; 9 bases match TRBD1. Per germline, CDR1 SEHNR and CDR2 FQNEAQ (reference sequence). With V trimmed by 5 bases and J by 8 bases, 4 bases remained unmatched. This CDR3 contains 14 residues. The CDR3 reads CASSAQGADSPLHF. The CDR3 nucleotides read TGTGCCAGCAGCGCACAGGGGGCTGATTCACCCCTCCACTTT.

Note on this clone: Other nucleotide sequences from this sample produce the same CDR3. The chain has TRBV5-1 and TRBJ1-2; D remains ambiguous. Germline V gene lookup returns CDR1 SGHRS and CDR2 YFSETQ. The CDR3 extends over 13 amino acids. With 0 bases removed from V and 4 bases from J, the gap between germline ends came to 7 bases. The CDR3 nucleotides read TGCGCCAGCAGCTTGGGCCAGCTCTATGGCTACACCTTC. Protein sequence: CASSLGQLYGYTF.

The V and J genes are TRBV6-5 and TRBJ2-3, with 8 positions matching TRBD1. Per germline, CDR1 MNHEY and CDR2 SVGAGI. V gave up 6 bases and J gave up 4 bases; unmatched junction bases: 6. The CDR3 has 14 residues. The DNA of the CDR3 is TGTGCCAGCAGAGGACAGGGATTGCCAGATACGCAGTATTTT. Translation gives CASRGQGLPDTQYF.

This chain links TRBV11-3 with TRBJ2-1; no firm D call. V lost 4 bases and J 10 bases, leaving 17 bases between the germline ends. The CDR3 consists of 14 residues. Germline assignment: CDR1 SGHNT and CDR2 YENEEA. The CDR3 protein is CASSSRALSREQFF. Written as DNA, the CDR3 is TGTGCCAGCAGCTCCCGGGCCCTCTCAAGGGAGCAGTTCTTC.

Only a few counts were recorded for this clone. Written as DNA, the CDR3 is TGTGCCAGCTCACCCCCGAGACAGCAATCTTACAATGAGCAGTTCTTC. It codes for CASSPPRQQSYNEQFF. The chain recombines TRBV18 with TRBJ2-1, with D possibly matching TRBD1 (5 bases). V dropped 3 bases and J dropped 4 bases, with 16 bases sitting between them. Per germline, CDR1 KGHSH and CDR2 LQKENI. This CDR3 comprises 16 residues.

The genes are TRBV30 and TRBJ1-4; D not resolved. CDR1 is GTSNPN and CDR2 is SVGIG in the germline V gene (reference sequence). The CDR3 runs 13 residues. CDR3 DNA: TGTGCTTCTTTTCCTCAGCCGGGGGAAAAACTGTTTTTT. The encoded protein is CASFPQPGEKLFF.

This clone came up a few times. The genes are TRBV2 and TRBJ2-7; D remains ambiguous. The CDR3 covers 12 residues. Germline V gene data show CDR1 as SNHLY and CDR2 as FYNNEI. Trimming took 7 bases from V and 5 from J, leaving 12 bases between them. CDR3 bases: TGTGCCAGCATTATTGAGGTACACGAGCAGTACTTC. Its translation is CASIIEVHEQYF.

The genes are TRBV11-2 and TRBJ2-2, with 8 nucleotides matching TRBD2. CDR1 and CDR2 (germline): SGHAT, FQNNGV. The junction had 9 bases not matched to a gene; V was cut back by 5 bases and J by 1 base. The CDR3 contains 17 residues. The CDR3 region is CASSPLGLAGNTGELFF. In nucleotides, the CDR3 is TGTGCCAGCAGCCCCCTGGGGCTAGCGGGGAACACCGGGGAGCTGTTTTTT.

This rearrangement joins TRBV19 to TRBJ1-2, with TRBD1 matching 8 bases. Unmatched junction bases numbered 11, after V lost 6 bases and J lost 5 bases. The V gene's germline CDR1 is LNHDA and CDR2 SQIVND (reference sequence). This CDR3 contains 15 residues. The CDR3 sequence is CASRPTGARDYGYTF. The DNA for the CDR3 is TGTGCCAGTAGACCGACAGGGGCGAGAGATTATGGCTACACCTTC.

The chain couples TRBV7-2 to TRBJ2-7; 7 positions match TRBD1. This CDR3 region has 14 residues. V trimming: 5 bases; J trimming: 6 bases; junction bases outside the gene matches: 10. Germline V gives CDR1 SGHTA, CDR2 FQGNSA. The CDR3 DNA follows: TGTGCCAGCAGCCGGGGACAGTCCGCTAGCGAGCAGTACTTC. Translated: CASSRGQSASEQYF.

The rearrangement uses TRBV6-5 and TRBJ2-3; maybe TRBD2 (5 bases). Trimming removed 6 bases from V and 4 bases from J, with 11 bases in between. The germline gives CDR1 MNHEY, CDR2 SVGAGI. This CDR3 contains 13 residues. CDR3 bases: TGTGCCAGCAGCCTTCGGGGTTCAGATACGCAGTATTTT. Residues: CASSLRGSDTQYF.

The chain has TRBV11-3 and TRBJ1-1; D is unclear. The CDR3 is 16 amino acids. V gave up 5 bases and J gave up 3 bases, with 19 bases separating them. Germline assignment: CDR1 SGHNT and CDR2 YENEEA. Here the CDR3 DNA reads TGTGCCAGCAGCCCTAGGCCGACGCGGCTGGACACTGAAGCTTTCTTT. This translates into CASSPRPTRLDTEAFF.

Only a few counts were recorded for this clone. The genes are TRBV14 and TRBJ2-2; 7 bases are shared with TRBD1. The CDR3 is 16 amino acids. V lost 4 bases, J lost 0 bases, and 5 bases stayed unmatched. Looked up from germline, CDR1 is SGHDN and CDR2 is FVKESK. In nucleotides, the CDR3 is TGTGCCAGCAGCCGACGGACAGGATCGAACACCGGGGAGCTGTTTTTT. It is translated as CASSRRTGSNTGELFF.